The rows below give T cell receptor beta chains drawn from one sample of a study of shared clonotypes between healthy human individuals. TCRdb's table, derived via immunoSEQ multiplex PCR, lists solely in-frame clones and lacks some. The data show just over 2,000,000 clones, about 95% seen once. Sequencing was performed on naive CD8+ T cells sorted from blood. The receptors were sampled from a man younger than 30 in good health. CDR3s include the opening cysteine and the closing phenylalanine or tryptophan. Fields, in order: D gene, J gene, V gene, CDR3 protein, CDR3 DNA. D genes are given only for firm matches.

>TRBD1|TRBJ1-1|TRBV6-1
CASREQGLDTEAFF
TGTGCCAGCAGGGAACAGGGGCTTGACACTGAAGCTTTCTTT
>TRBD2|TRBJ2-7|TRBV15
CATSTETSGISYEQYF
TGTGCCACCAGCACCGAGACTAGCGGGATCTCCTACGAGCAGTACTTC
>TRBD1|TRBJ1-4|TRBV7-2
CASSLDREGTNEKLFF
TGTGCCAGCAGCCTCGACAGGGAGGGAACTAATGAAAAACTGTTTTTT
>-|TRBJ2-3|TRBV6-5
CASSPGHNTDTQYF
TGTGCCAGCAGTCCGGGACACAATACAGATACGCAGTATTTT
>TRBD2|TRBJ2-1|TRBV7-9
CASSPRTSGGANNEQFF
TGTGCCAGCAGCCCCAGGACTAGCGGGGGGGCAAACAATGAGCAGTTCTTC
>-|TRBJ1-1|TRBV11-2
CASSQAGLNTEAFF
TGTGCCAGCAGCCAGGCCGGGTTAAACACTGAAGCTTTCTTT
>TRBD2|TRBJ2-7|TRBV9
CASSASGGTSYEQYF
TGTGCCAGCAGCGCTAGCGGAGGGACCTCCTACGAGCAGTACTTC
>-|TRBJ2-7|TRBV5-5
CASSFEVVYEQYF
TGTGCCAGCAGCTTTGAAGTGGTTTACGAGCAGTACTTC
>-|TRBJ2-1|TRBV30
CACIVETYNEQFF
TGTGCCTGCATCGTCGAGACCTACAATGAGCAGTTCTTC
>TRBD1|TRBJ1-1|TRBV6-6
CASSYSRDRQDTEAFF
TGTGCCAGCAGTTACTCGAGGGACAGGCAGGACACTGAAGCTTTCTTT
>TRBD1|TRBJ1-5|TRBV4-1
CASSQGGEGQNQPQHF
TGCGCCAGCAGCCAAGGAGGTGAGGGACAGAATCAGCCCCAGCATTTT
>TRBD1|TRBJ1-2|TRBV19
CASTEQGLPGDYGYTF
TGTGCCAGTACGGAACAGGGGCTCCCGGGGGACTATGGCTACACCTTC
>TRBD2|TRBJ2-2|TRBV29-1
CSVEKVRLAGDLTGELFF
TGCAGCGTTGAAAAGGTTCGACTAGCGGGAGATCTCACCGGGGAGCTGTTTTTT
>-|TRBJ1-2|TRBV2
CASRMTEAYGYTF
TGTGCCAGCAGGATGACAGAGGCTTATGGCTACACCTTC
>-|TRBJ2-3|TRBV5-1
CASSFFSTDTQYF
TGCGCCAGCAGCTTTTTTAGCACAGATACGCAGTATTTT
>-|TRBJ2-1|TRBV10-1
CASSEGRALGNEQFF
TGCGCCAGCAGTGAGGGCAGGGCGTTGGGGAATGAGCAGTTCTTC